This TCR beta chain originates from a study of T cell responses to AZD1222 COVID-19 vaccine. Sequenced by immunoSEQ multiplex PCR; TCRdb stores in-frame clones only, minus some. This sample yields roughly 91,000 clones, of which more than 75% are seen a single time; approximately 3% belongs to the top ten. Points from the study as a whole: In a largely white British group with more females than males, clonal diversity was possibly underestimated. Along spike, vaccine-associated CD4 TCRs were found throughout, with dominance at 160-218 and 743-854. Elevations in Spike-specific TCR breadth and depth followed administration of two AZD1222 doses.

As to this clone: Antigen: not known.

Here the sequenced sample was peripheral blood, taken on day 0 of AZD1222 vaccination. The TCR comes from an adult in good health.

CDR3 DNA sequence: TGTGCCAGCAGCGGGGGATATGGGGTTAGCACAGATACGCAGTATTTT. It codes for CASSGGYGVSTDTQYF. The gene calls are TRBV9 and TRBJ2-3; D is ambiguous. CDR1 is SGDLS, CDR2 YYNGEE, per germline. The CDR3 extends over 16 amino acids. Trimming took 3 bases from V and 0 from J, leaving 14 bases between them.